Listed here is a single TCR beta chain. Distinct nucleotide sequences in the sample also encode this CDR3. This record comes from a study of shared clonotypes between healthy human individuals. Once extracted for a subset, genomic DNA was divided evenly among several immunoSEQ plates. Clones were sequenced by immunoSEQ multiplex PCR, and TCRdb holds only the in-frame ones, with some missing. The sample records some 2 million clones, around 95% being singletons. The length of the CDR3 is 13 residues. The germline V and J ends were trimmed by 4 bases and 1 base, with 7 bases remaining between them. Germline V gene lookup returns CDR1 SGHTA and CDR2 FQGNSA.

The V and J genes are TRBV7-2 and TRBJ1-1; D uncertain. The sequenced material came from naive CD4+ T cells sorted from blood. Subset here: CD45RA+ positively selected. This receptor was taken from a man aged 18 to 30 in good health. The CDR3 region has the DNA TGTGCCAGCAGCTCCTCAGGGAACACTGAAGCTTTCTTT. As protein: CASSSSGNTEAFF.